These 30 T cell receptor beta chains share one sample of origin, sequenced in a study of blood T cell repertoires in COVID-19 (dated by TCRdb to about 2020). Library preparation used the immunoSEQ multiplex PCR assay. The table was pulled from immuneACCESS by TCRdb, which kept in-frame rearrangements only. Such tables lose some clones; where checked, under half of the loss comes from unresolved V genes, and the rest has no known cause. This sample holds under 300,000 clones; about 89% were observed only once. The ten largest clones take up 0.94% of the sample. Source material: peripheral blood. The receptor source for this set is a woman in her forties who had recovered from COVID-19.

The chain combines TRBV30 with TRBJ1-1; perhaps TRBD1 as D (5 bases). The germline gives CDR1 GTSNPN, CDR2 SVGIG (reference sequence). The CDR3 sequence is 14 residues long. Trimming removed 0 bases from V and 5 bases from J, with 13 bases in between. CDR3 loop: CAWSVDGGRTEAFF. CDR3 DNA: TGTGCCTGGAGTGTGGACGGGGGTAGGACTGAAGCTTTCTTT.

This sequence joins TRBV12-3 or TRBV12-4 and TRBJ1-1, with TRBD1 identical over 7 bases. This CDR3 has 13 residues. The V gene end was trimmed by 3 bases and the J gene end by 6 bases; junction bases not matched to a gene: 4. The chain's CDR3 is CASSFRDSPEAFF. CDR3 sequence (DNA): TGTGCCAGCAGTTTTCGGGACAGCCCTGAAGCTTTCTTT.

The chain combines TRBV5-1 with TRBJ2-7, with TRBD1 identical over 8 bases. From germline, CDR1 is SGHRS and CDR2 YFSETQ. The CDR3 length is 12 residues. V gave up 4 bases and J gave up 7 bases; unmatched junction bases: 4. As DNA, the CDR3 is TGCGCCAGCAGCCAGGACAGGGAAGAGCAGTACTTC. Translated, it gives CASSQDREEQYF.

In DNA form, the CDR3 reads TGTGCCAGCAGTGAGACTAGCGGAAGCACAGATACGCAGTATTTT. Its protein is CASSETSGSTDTQYF. The V call is TRBV2, the J call TRBJ2-3; TRBD2 matches 9 bases. The germline V gene encodes CDR1 SNHLY and CDR2 FYNNEI. The V gene end was trimmed by 3 bases and the J gene end by 0 bases; junction bases not matched to a gene: 1. The CDR3 is 15 amino acids.

The V call is TRBV19, the J call TRBJ2-5; D is unresolved. CDR1 is LNHDA, CDR2 SQIVND, per germline (reference sequence). V lost 5 bases to trimming and J lost 5 bases, with 9 bases between them. This CDR3 has 12 amino acids. This CDR3 is CASSRSAETQYF. The CDR3 DNA follows: TGTGCCAGTAGTCGGAGTGCGGAGACCCAGTACTTC.

CDR3 residues: CATGGPGELFF. The CDR3 region has the DNA TGTGCCACCGGAGGTCCCGGGGAGCTGTTTTTT. The chain uses TRBV24-1 and TRBJ2-2; TRBD2 is a possible D gene (5 bases). Trimming removed 9 bases from V and 6 bases from J, with 7 bases in between. The CDR3 has 11 residues. CDR1 is KGHDR, CDR2 SFDVKD, per germline.

V and J are TRBV7-2 and TRBJ2-1; unclear D gene. The V and J ends lost 0 bases and 0 bases respectively, with 6 bases between them. Germline V gene data show CDR1 as SGHTA and CDR2 as FQGNSA. The CDR3 loop spans 15 amino acids. The CDR3 reads CASSLAGSSYNEQFF. DNA of the CDR3: TGTGCCAGCAGCTTAGCCGGGTCCTCCTACAATGAGCAGTTCTTC.

This chain links TRBV28 with TRBJ2-2; 8 bases fit TRBD1. The CDR3 extends over 14 amino acids. V lost 3 bases and J lost 7; bases outside the gene matches: 4. Per germline, CDR1 MDHEN and CDR2 SYDVKM. The CDR3 loop is CASSFQGAGGELFF. The CDR3 DNA follows: TGTGCCAGCAGTTTTCAGGGGGCTGGCGGGGAGCTGTTTTTT.

The chain links TRBV5-4 to TRBJ2-3, with 8 bases fitting TRBD2. The CDR3 contains 18 residues. Germline V gives CDR1 SGHNT, CDR2 YYREEE (reference sequence). Trimming took 2 bases from V and 5 from J; bases not matched to a gene: 16. CDR3 sequence: CASSFPRGRAGVGDTQYF. The CDR3 coding sequence is TGTGCCAGCAGCTTCCCCCGTGGGAGAGCGGGAGTGGGAGATACGCAGTATTTT.

The genes are TRBV30 and TRBJ1-5, with D hard to call. CDR1 GTSNPN and CDR2 SVGIG come from the germline V gene (reference sequence). Trimming removed 0 bases at V and 7 bases at J, with 10 bases between. CDR3 size: 13 residues. The CDR3 region is CAWSVREEQPQHF. Written as DNA, the CDR3 is TGTGCCTGGAGTGTCCGCGAGGAGCAGCCCCAGCATTTT. Full variable domain (remainder filled in from reference TRBV30 and TRBJ1-5): SQTIHQWPATLVQPVGSPLSLECTVEGTSNPNLYWYRQAAGRGLQLLFYSVGIGQISSEVPQNLSASRPQDRQFILSSKKLLLSDSGFYLCAWSVREEQPQHFGDGTRLSIL.

This sequence joins TRBV5-1 and TRBJ1-1, with a weak D call TRBD1 (6 bases). CDR3 length: 15 residues. The germline V gene encodes CDR1 SGHRS and CDR2 YFSETQ. V was pared by 2 bases and J by 3 bases, with 14 bases between. CDR3 nucleotide sequence: TGCGCCAGCAGCTTCGGGACACGACAGGACACTGAAGCTTTCTTT. Amino acid sequence: CASSFGTRQDTEAFF. Supplemented by reference TRBV5-1 and TRBJ1-1, the full variable domain reads KAGVTQTPRYLIKTRGQQVTLSCSPISGHRSVSWYQQTPGQGLQFLFEYFSETQRNKGNFPGRFSGRQFSNSRSEMNVSTLELGDSALYLCASSFGTRQDTEAFFGQGTRLTVV.

This rearrangement joins TRBV20-1 to TRBJ2-3; 7 bases are a match to TRBD2. The V gene end was trimmed by 3 bases and the J gene end by 2 bases; junction bases not matched to a gene: 11. The CDR3 is 16 residues long. Germline assignment: CDR1 DFQATT and CDR2 SNEGSKA (reference sequence). The CDR3 reads CSASSSGMTTTDTQYF. CDR3 in DNA: TGCAGTGCTAGTTCCAGCGGGATGACTACCACAGATACGCAGTATTTT.

This chain joins TRBV27 and TRBJ2-6, with 10 bases lining up with TRBD1. Germline CDR1 reads MNHEY; CDR2 reads SMNVEV (reference sequence). The length of the CDR3 is 18 residues. V was clipped by 5 bases and J by 0 bases; unmatched bases: 7. CDR3 sequence: CASSGTGQGLSGANVLTF. DNA of the CDR3: TGTGCCAGCAGTGGGACGGGACAGGGGCTCTCTGGGGCCAACGTCCTGACTTTC.

This sequence joins TRBV30 and TRBJ2-1; perhaps TRBD1 as D (8 bases). The CDR3 spans 18 residues. V was trimmed by 2 bases and J by 3 bases, leaving 23 bases between them. Per germline, CDR1 GTSNPN and CDR2 SVGIG (reference sequence). CDR3 sequence: CAWSRSRTTGGDYNEQFF. CDR3 nucleotide sequence: TGTGCCTGGAGTAGAAGCCGCACCACAGGGGGGGACTACAATGAGCAGTTCTTC. Combining the CDR3 with reference TRBV30 and TRBJ2-1 gives the whole variable domain SQTIHQWPATLVQPVGSPLSLECTVEGTSNPNLYWYRQAAGRGLQLLFYSVGIGQISSEVPQNLSASRPQDRQFILSSKKLLLSDSGFYLCAWSRSRTTGGDYNEQFFGPGTRLTVL.

The chain employs TRBV19 and TRBJ2-1; 7 nucleotides align to TRBD2. This CDR3 comprises 15 residues. V was clipped by 3 bases and J by 8 bases; unmatched bases: 10. CDR1 and CDR2 from the germline V gene are LNHDA and SQIVND (reference sequence). The CDR3 is CASSIIGGSKHEQFF. As DNA, the CDR3 is TGTGCCAGTAGTATCATTGGCGGGAGTAAACATGAGCAGTTCTTC.

The chain uses TRBV5-6 and TRBJ2-3; 9 nucleotides line up with TRBD1. The V and J ends lost 1 base and 1 base, in that order; junction bases with no gene match: 10. This CDR3 has 18 residues. The germline CDR1 and CDR2 sequences are SGHDT and YYEEEE. The CDR3 region is CASSLRLGQGAGTDTQYF. The CDR3 coding sequence is TGTGCCAGCAGCTTGCGGTTGGGACAGGGCGCAGGCACAGATACGCAGTATTTT. The full variable domain, in which reference TRBV5-6 and TRBJ2-3 provide the parts outside the CDR3, is DAGVTQSPTHLIKTRGQQVTLRCSPKSGHDTVSWYQQALGQGPQFIFQYYEEEERQRGNFPDRFSGHQFPNYSSELNVNALLLGDSALYLCASSLRLGQGAGTDTQYFGPGTRLTVL.

Regarding this clone: An end of the junction differs from the germline gene, which may be a read error. The chain carries TRBV19 and TRBJ1-4; D might be TRBD1 (5 bases). The CDR3 is 14 residues long. The V gene's germline CDR1 is LNHDA and CDR2 SQIVND (reference sequence). Here the CDR3 reads CASSVDSTGEKLFF. As DNA, the CDR3 is TGTGCCAGTAGTGTAGACAGCACGGGTGAAAAACTGTTTTTT.

This clone was counted a single time. The chain employs TRBV28 and TRBJ2-7; 7 bases line up with TRBD1. Per the germline V gene, CDR1 is MDHEN and CDR2 is SYDVKM. The length of the CDR3 is 14 residues. With V trimmed by 4 bases and J by 2 bases, 5 bases remained unmatched. The CDR3 sequence: CASSSPGQTYEQYF. CDR3 bases: TGTGCCAGCAGTTCGCCGGGACAGACCTACGAGCAGTACTTC.

The rearrangement uses TRBV7-9 and TRBJ1-4; D remains ambiguous. The CDR3 consists of 12 residues. V lost 1 base and J 7 bases, leaving 4 bases between the germline ends. Per germline, CDR1 SEHNR and CDR2 FQNEAQ (reference sequence). CDR3 nucleotides: TGTGCCAGCAGCTTAGTCCGTGAAAAACTGTTTTTT. This encodes CASSLVREKLFF.

The chain employs TRBV2 and TRBJ1-5, with 7 bases matching TRBD1. CDR3 length: 15 amino acids. Germline V gene data show CDR1 as SNHLY and CDR2 as FYNNEI. The ends lost 3 bases at V and 4 bases at J; junction bases unmatched: 6. The CDR3 DNA follows: TGTGCCAGCAGTGAGCCCCTACAGGGGAATCAGCCCCAGCATTTT. It specifies CASSEPLQGNQPQHF. The full variable domain, in which reference TRBV2 and TRBJ1-5 provide the parts outside the CDR3, is EPEVTQTPSHQVTQMGQEVILRCVPISNHLYFYWYRQILGQKVEFLVSFYNNEISEKSEIFDDQFSVERPDGSNFTLKIRSTKLEDSAMYFCASSEPLQGNQPQHFGDGTRLSIL.

The CDR3 here is CASSLWLAEQYF. The DNA of the CDR3 is TGTGCCAGCAGTTTATGGCTAGCCGAGCAGTACTTC. The chain uses TRBV12-3 or TRBV12-4 and TRBJ2-7; TRBD2 is a possible D gene (5 bases). V lost 2 bases and J lost 6, with 8 bases in between. This CDR3 has 12 amino acids.

The V call is TRBV9, the J call TRBJ2-2; 10 bases are shared with TRBD2. J lost 0 bases, V lost 3 bases, and 8 bases had no gene match. The germline gives CDR1 SGDLS, CDR2 YYNGEE. The CDR3 covers 18 residues. In DNA, the CDR3 is TGTGCCAGCAGCGGGGTCGGGACTAGCGTATCGAACACCGGGGAGCTGTTTTTT. This codes for CASSGVGTSVSNTGELFF.

The V call is TRBV30, the J call TRBJ2-7, with 7 bases that match TRBD2. The CDR3 spans 16 residues. The germline V gene encodes CDR1 GTSNPN and CDR2 SVGIG (reference sequence). V dropped 1 base and J dropped 3; count of bases not matched to a gene: 12. Written as DNA, the CDR3 is TGTGCCTGGAGTGGGCAGGCCGTGACTAGCCGCTACGAGCAGTACTTC. Protein product: CAWSGQAVTSRYEQYF.

This clone showed up just a few times. The V gene is TRBV21-1, the J gene TRBJ2-7; the table calls TRBD2, which could not be checked here. TRBV21-1 is tagged as a pseudogene. The length of the CDR3 is 14 residues. CDR3 in DNA: TGTGCCAGCAGCAAAGGGACTAGCGGGAGCGAGCAGTACTTC. Translated: CASSKGTSGSEQYF.

V gene TRBV4-1 combines with J gene TRBJ2-1; D remains unclear. The germline V and J ends were trimmed by 2 bases and 0 bases, with 14 bases remaining between them. CDR1 and CDR2 (germline): MGHRA, YSYEKL. The CDR3 has 17 residues. CDR3 residues: CASSQPHQPSSYNEQFF. CDR3 in DNA: TGCGCCAGCAGCCAACCCCACCAACCGAGCTCCTACAATGAGCAGTTCTTC.

This chain uses TRBV5-1 with TRBJ1-2; TRBD1 is a possible D gene (5 bases). The CDR3 has 14 amino acids. Germline V gives CDR1 SGHRS, CDR2 YFSETQ. Deletions cut 0 bases from V and 2 bases from J, with 8 bases between. CDR3 amino acids: CASSLEAGNYGYTF. CDR3 nucleotide sequence: TGCGCCAGCAGCTTGGAGGCAGGGAACTATGGCTACACCTTC.

The J gene is TRBJ2-7, the V gene TRBV28; TRBD2 matches at 8 bases. Trimming took 6 bases from V and 1 from J; bases not matched to a gene: 5. Germline V gene sequence: CDR1 MDHEN, CDR2 SYDVKM. This CDR3 is built from 14 residues. The CDR3 sequence: CASSGTSASYEQYF. CDR3 nucleotide sequence: TGTGCCAGCAGCGGGACTAGTGCTTCCTACGAGCAGTACTTC.

CDR3 sequence: CASSLTLHSNQPQHF. CDR3 sequence (DNA): TGCGCCAGCAGCTTGACTCTCCATAGCAATCAGCCCCAGCATTTT. The V gene is TRBV4-1, the J gene TRBJ1-5, with D unclear. The CDR3 loop spans 15 amino acids. In germline, CDR1 is MGHRA, CDR2 YSYEKL. V lost 5 bases and J 0 bases, leaving 11 bases between the germline ends.

A few counts support this clone. The rearrangement links TRBV11-2 to TRBJ2-2, with 11 bases matching TRBD1. The CDR3 has 15 residues. J lost 6 bases, V lost 0 bases, and 0 bases had no gene match. Germline values: CDR1 SGHAT, CDR2 FQNNGV. CDR3 sequence: CASSLEGQGAGELFF. CDR3 sequence (DNA): TGTGCCAGCAGCTTAGAGGGACAGGGGGCCGGGGAGCTGTTTTTT. Using reference TRBV11-2 and TRBJ2-2 for the parts outside the CDR3, the full variable domain is EAGVAQSPRYKIIEKRQSVAFWCNPISGHATLYWYQQILGQGPKLLIQFQNNGVVDDSQLPKDRFSAERLKGVDSTLKIQPAKLEDSAVYLCASSLEGQGAGELFFGEGSRLTVL.

The V call is TRBV6-5, the J call TRBJ2-7; the match to TRBD2 covers 11 bases. This CDR3 is 15 amino acids long. Germline V lookup: CDR1 MNHEY, CDR2 SVGAGI. Trimming removed 8 bases from V and 6 bases from J; junction bases left unmatched: 12. The CDR3 loop is CASSLVVAGGSEQYF. CDR3 DNA sequence: TGTGCCAGCTCCCTTGTGGTAGCGGGAGGGTCCGAGCAGTACTTC.